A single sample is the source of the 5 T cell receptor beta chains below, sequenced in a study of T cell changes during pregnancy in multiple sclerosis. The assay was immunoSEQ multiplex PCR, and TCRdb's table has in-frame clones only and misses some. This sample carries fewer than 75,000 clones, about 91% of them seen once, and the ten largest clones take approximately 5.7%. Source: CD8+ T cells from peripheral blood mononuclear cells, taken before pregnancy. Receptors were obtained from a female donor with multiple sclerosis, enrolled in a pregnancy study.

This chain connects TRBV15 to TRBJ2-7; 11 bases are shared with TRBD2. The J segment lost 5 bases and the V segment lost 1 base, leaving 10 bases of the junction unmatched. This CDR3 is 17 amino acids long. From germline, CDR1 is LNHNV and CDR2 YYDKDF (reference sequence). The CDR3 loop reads CATSRAYLAGGHDEQYF. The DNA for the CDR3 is TGTGCCACCAGCAGAGCTTACCTAGCGGGGGGTCATGACGAGCAGTACTTC.

The CDR3 spells CASAVSPGQEYGYTF. CDR3 sequence (DNA): TGTGCCAGCGCCGTATCCCCGGGACAGGAGTATGGCTACACCTTC. J is TRBJ1-2 and V is TRBV27; 8 nucleotides match TRBD1. The ends lost 8 bases at V and 5 bases at J; junction bases unmatched: 13. The CDR3 extends over 15 amino acids. In germline, CDR1 is MNHEY, CDR2 SMNVEV (reference sequence).

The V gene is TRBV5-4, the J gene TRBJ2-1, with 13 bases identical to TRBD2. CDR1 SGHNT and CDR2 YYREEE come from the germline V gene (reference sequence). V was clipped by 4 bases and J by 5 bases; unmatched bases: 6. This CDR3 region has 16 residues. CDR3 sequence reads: CASSRLGTSGDNEQFF. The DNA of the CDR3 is TGTGCCAGCAGCAGGCTAGGGACTAGCGGGGACAATGAGCAGTTCTTC.

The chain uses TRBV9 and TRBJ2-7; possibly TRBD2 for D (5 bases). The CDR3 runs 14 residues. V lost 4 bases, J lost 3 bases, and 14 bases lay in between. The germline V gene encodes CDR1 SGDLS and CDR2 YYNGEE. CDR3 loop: CASSPGSGYYEQYF. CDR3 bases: TGTGCCAGCAGCCCCGGAAGCGGCTACTACGAGCAGTACTTC. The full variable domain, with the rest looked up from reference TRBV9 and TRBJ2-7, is DSGVTQTPKHLITATGQRVTLRCSPRSGDLSVYWYQQSLDQGLQFLIQYYNGEERAKGNILERFSAQQFPDLHSELNLSSLELGDSALYFCASSPGSGYYEQYFGPGTRLTVT.

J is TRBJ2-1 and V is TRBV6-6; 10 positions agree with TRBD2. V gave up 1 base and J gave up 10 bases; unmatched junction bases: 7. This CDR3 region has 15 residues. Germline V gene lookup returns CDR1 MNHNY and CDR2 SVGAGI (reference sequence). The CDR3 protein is CASSYLAGGPGEQFF. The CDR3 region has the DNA TGTGCCAGCAGTTACTTAGCGGGGGGTCCTGGGGAGCAGTTCTTC.